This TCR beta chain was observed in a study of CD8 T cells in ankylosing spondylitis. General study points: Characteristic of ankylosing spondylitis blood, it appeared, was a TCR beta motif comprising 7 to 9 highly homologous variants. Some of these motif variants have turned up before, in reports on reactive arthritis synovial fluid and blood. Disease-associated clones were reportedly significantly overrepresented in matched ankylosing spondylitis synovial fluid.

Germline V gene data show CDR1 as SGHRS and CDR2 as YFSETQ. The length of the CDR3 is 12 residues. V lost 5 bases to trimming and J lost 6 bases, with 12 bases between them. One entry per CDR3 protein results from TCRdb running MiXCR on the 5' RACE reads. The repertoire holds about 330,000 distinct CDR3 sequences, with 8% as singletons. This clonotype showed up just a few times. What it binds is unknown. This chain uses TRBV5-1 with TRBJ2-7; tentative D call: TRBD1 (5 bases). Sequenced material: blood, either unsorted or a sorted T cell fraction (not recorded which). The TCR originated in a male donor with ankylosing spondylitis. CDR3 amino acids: CASSSQGVEQYF. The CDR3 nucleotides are TGCGCCAGCAGTTCGCAGGGCGTCGAGCAGTACTTC.